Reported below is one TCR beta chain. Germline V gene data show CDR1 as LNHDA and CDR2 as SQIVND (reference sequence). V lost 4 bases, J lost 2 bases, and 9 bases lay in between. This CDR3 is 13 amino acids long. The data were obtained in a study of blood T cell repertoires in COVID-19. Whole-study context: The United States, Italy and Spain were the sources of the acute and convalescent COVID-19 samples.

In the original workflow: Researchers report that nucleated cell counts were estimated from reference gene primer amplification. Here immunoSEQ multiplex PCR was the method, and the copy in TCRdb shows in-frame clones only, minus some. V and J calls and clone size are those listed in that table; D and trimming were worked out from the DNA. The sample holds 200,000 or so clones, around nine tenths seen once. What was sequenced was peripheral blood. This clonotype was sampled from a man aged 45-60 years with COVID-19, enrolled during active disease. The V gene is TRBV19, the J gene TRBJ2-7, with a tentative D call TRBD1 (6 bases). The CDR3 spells CASSRTATYEQYF. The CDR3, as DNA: TGTGCCAGTAGTAGGACAGCCACCTACGAGCAGTACTTC.